The T cell receptor (beta chain) described here comes from a study of type 1 and type 2 diabetes patients. Overall study: Across the study, 18,976,912 paired-end reads were produced.

The PCR template was genomic DNA. The TCR beta CDR3 region was amplified using 30 forward and 13 reverse primers. TCRdb reprocessed the multiplex PCR reads via MiXCR and lists one record per CDR3 protein. The sample carries about 250,000 distinct CDR3 sequences, roughly 50% recorded once. Germline CDR1 and CDR2: DFQATT and SNEGSKA (reference sequence). The CDR3 is 15 amino acids. The V and J ends lost 0 bases and 2 bases respectively, with 13 bases between them. Source material: peripheral blood mononuclear cells (PBMCs). The gene calls are TRBV20-1 and TRBJ2-5; TRBD1 or TRBD2 may be the D gene (5 bases each). The receptor was derived from a man aged 18 to 30 with type 2 diabetes. CDR3 coding DNA: TGCAGTGCTAGAGATGGAGGCAGGGTACAAGAGACCCAGTACTTC. Translation: CSARDGGRVQETQYF.